This TCR beta chain was recovered during a study of response to subunit inactivated influenza vaccine. The CDR3 spans 14 residues. Between the trimmed V and J ends, which lost 6 bases and 6 bases, there was a span of 18 bases. Germline lookup yields CDR1 LNHDA and CDR2 SQIVND (reference sequence). Findings and caveats of the study: It was suggested by the authors that few new T cells are recruited by each seasonal influenza vaccination.

TCRdb itself ran the RT-PCR reads through MiXCR, one entry per CDR3 protein. The sample includes about 780,000 distinct CDR3 sequences, around a sixth seen only once; the top ten take under 13%. With respect to this clonotype: Its antigen is unidentified.

The sample was PBMCs from blood, taken 4 to 6 days after vaccination. The sequence derives from a man aged 45-60 years who received an inactivated influenza vaccine. The chain uses TRBV19 and TRBJ2-7; D possibly corresponds to TRBD2 (5 bases). The CDR3 region is CASSIRSGLGEQYF. The CDR3 DNA is TGTGCCAGTAGCATCCGGTCAGGACTGGGCGAGCAGTACTTC.